This T cell receptor (beta chain) emerged from a study of regulatory T cells in long-lasting Graves disease. Between the trimmed V and J ends, which lost 2 bases and 0 bases, there was a span of 17 bases. The germline CDR1 and CDR2 sequences are MDHEN and SYDVKM. This CDR3 spans 17 amino acids. Library construction for TCR beta used iRepertoire HTBI primers and Arm-PCR of CDR3 regions. Study processing details: Samples jointly harbored 62 TRBV and about 15 TRBJ segments. TCRdb used MiXCR to reprocess the multiplex PCR reads, holding one entry per CDR3 protein. None of the V and J calls come from the authors' own analysis; TCRdb made them. The sample carries some 430,000 distinct CDR3 sequences, 20% to 25% recorded once. This clonotype has only a few counts. The time point here: persistent/refractory GD, antithyroid drugs over 5 years with positive TRAb. PBMCs provided the RNA from which the TCR library was made.

J is TRBJ2-7 and V is TRBV28; the D call may be TRBD1 or TRBD2 (6 bases each). The sequenced sample was peripheral blood mononuclear cells (PBMCs), obtained when the disease was refractory, from a patient treated with antithyroid drugs. This receptor was identified in a female donor with Graves disease. CDR3 sequence reads: CASSLRGAGVFSYEQYF. The CDR3 nucleotides read TGTGCCAGCAGTTTAAGGGGGGCAGGGGTATTCTCCTACGAGCAGTACTTC.